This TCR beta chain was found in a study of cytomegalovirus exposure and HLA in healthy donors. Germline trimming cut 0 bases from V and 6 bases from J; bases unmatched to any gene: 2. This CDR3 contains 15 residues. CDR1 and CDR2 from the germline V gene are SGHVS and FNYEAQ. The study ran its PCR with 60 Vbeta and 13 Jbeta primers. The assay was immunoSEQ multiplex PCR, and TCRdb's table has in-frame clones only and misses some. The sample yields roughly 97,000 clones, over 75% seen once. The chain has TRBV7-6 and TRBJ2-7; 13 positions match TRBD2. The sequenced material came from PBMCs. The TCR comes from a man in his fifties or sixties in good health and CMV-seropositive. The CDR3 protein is CASSLAGLAGVEQYF. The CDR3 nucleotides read TGTGCCAGCAGCTTAGCTGGACTAGCGGGGGTCGAGCAGTACTTC.